The 9 T cell receptor beta chains given below trace back to one sample, sequenced in a study of technical replicates of blood from a handful of donors. Produced via immunoSEQ multiplex PCR; TCRdb's table is partial and in-frame only. This repertoire shows roughly 73,000 clones, just over 90% found once; its top ten account for 0.2% to 0.3%. The material sequenced was T cells isolated from PBMCs. Source of these receptors: a human donor in good health.

This chain connects TRBV4-1 to TRBJ2-7; D perhaps matches TRBD1 (6 bases). In germline, CDR1 is MGHRA, CDR2 YSYEKL. The CDR3 extends over 14 amino acids. The V end lost 4 bases, the J end lost 4 bases, and 14 bases lay between the germline ends. This CDR3 reads CASSRMGAPYEQYF. As DNA, the CDR3 is TGCGCCAGCAGCCGGATGGGGGCCCCATACGAGCAGTACTTC.

The gene calls are TRBV5-1 and TRBJ2-5; 11 bases are shared with TRBD2. The J segment lost 2 bases and the V segment lost 10 bases, leaving 7 bases of the junction unmatched. CDR3 length: 14 residues. The V gene's germline CDR1 is SGHRS and CDR2 YFSETQ. CDR3 in amino acids: CACSGGAPQETQYF. In DNA, the CDR3 is TGCGCCTGTAGCGGGGGGGCCCCACAAGAGACCCAGTACTTC. The full variable domain, completed using reference TRBV5-1 and TRBJ2-5, is KAGVTQTPRYLIKTRGQQVTLSCSPISGHRSVSWYQQTPGQGLQFLFEYFSETQRNKGNFPGRFSGRQFSNSRSEMNVSTLELGDSALYLCACSGGAPQETQYFGPGTRLLVL.

The gene calls are TRBV5-4 and TRBJ1-3; TRBD1 agrees at 10 bases. CDR1 is SGHNT, CDR2 YYREEE, per germline (reference sequence). The CDR3 runs to 15 residues. The V segment lost 5 bases and the J segment 2 bases; nucleotides outside the gene matches: 4. CDR3 region: CASRRDRGPGNTIYF. In DNA form, the CDR3 reads TGTGCCAGCAGACGTGACAGGGGGCCTGGAAACACCATATATTTT.

The chain combines TRBV5-6 with TRBJ2-7; D possibly corresponds to TRBD2 (6 bases). CDR1 is SGHDT, CDR2 YYEEEE, per germline. Trimming removed 4 bases at V and 4 bases at J, with 18 bases between. The length of the CDR3 is 15 residues. Here the CDR3 reads CASSPPGDHAYEQYF. CDR3 nucleotides: TGTGCCAGCAGCCCCCCGGGGGATCATGCTTACGAGCAGTACTTC. The variable domain in full, with the rest retrieved from reference TRBV5-6 and TRBJ2-7, is DAGVTQSPTHLIKTRGQQVTLRCSPKSGHDTVSWYQQALGQGPQFIFQYYEEEERQRGNFPDRFSGHQFPNYSSELNVNALLLGDSALYLCASSPPGDHAYEQYFGPGTRLTVT.

The chain employs TRBV7-9 and TRBJ1-2, with D perhaps matching TRBD1 (6 bases). With 5 bases removed from V and 4 bases from J, the gap between germline ends came to 17 bases. This CDR3 is 15 amino acids long. Germline V gene data show CDR1 as SEHNR and CDR2 as FQNEAQ (reference sequence). The CDR3 nucleotides read TGTGCCAGCAGCCGAACCGACAGGCATCCCTATGGCTACACCTTC. As protein: CASSRTDRHPYGYTF.

The chain recombines TRBV4-1 with TRBJ2-7, with 11 bases matching TRBD2. The CDR3 consists of 15 residues. The junction had 10 bases not matched to a gene; V was cut back by 0 bases and J by 12 bases. Germline lookup yields CDR1 MGHRA and CDR2 YSYEKL. CDR3 loop: CASSQDVTSGRFPYF. In nucleotides, the CDR3 is TGCGCCAGCAGCCAAGACGTAACTAGCGGGAGATTTCCGTACTTC.

The chain uses TRBV27 and TRBJ2-7; TRBD1 is a possible D gene (5 bases). V gave up 6 bases and J gave up 2 bases, with 11 bases separating them. This CDR3 has 13 amino acids. Germline loops: CDR1 MNHEY, CDR2 SMNVEV (reference sequence). The CDR3 loop reads CASSVQATYEQYF. The CDR3 coding sequence is TGTGCCAGCAGCGTACAGGCAACCTACGAGCAGTACTTC.

DNA for the CDR3: TGTGCCAGCACCGGAGCTAGCGCAGCTTACGAGCAGTACTTC. Translation: CASTGASAAYEQYF. The rearrangement links TRBV6-6 to TRBJ2-7; D might be TRBD2 (6 bases). Trimming shortened V by 7 bases and J by 4 bases, and 17 bases separated the two germline ends. Germline V gene lookup returns CDR1 MNHNY and CDR2 SVGAGI (reference sequence). This CDR3 contains 14 residues.

The genes are TRBV6-6 and TRBJ1-5; 8 nucleotides agree with TRBD1. This CDR3 is built from 16 residues. Germline assignment: CDR1 MNHNY and CDR2 SVGAGI (reference sequence). V lost 2 bases, J lost 3 bases, and 6 bases stayed unmatched. The CDR3 nucleotides read TGTGCCAGCAGTTACCCCGACAGGGGCAACAATCAGCCCCAGCATTTT. This sequence encodes CASSYPDRGNNQPQHF.